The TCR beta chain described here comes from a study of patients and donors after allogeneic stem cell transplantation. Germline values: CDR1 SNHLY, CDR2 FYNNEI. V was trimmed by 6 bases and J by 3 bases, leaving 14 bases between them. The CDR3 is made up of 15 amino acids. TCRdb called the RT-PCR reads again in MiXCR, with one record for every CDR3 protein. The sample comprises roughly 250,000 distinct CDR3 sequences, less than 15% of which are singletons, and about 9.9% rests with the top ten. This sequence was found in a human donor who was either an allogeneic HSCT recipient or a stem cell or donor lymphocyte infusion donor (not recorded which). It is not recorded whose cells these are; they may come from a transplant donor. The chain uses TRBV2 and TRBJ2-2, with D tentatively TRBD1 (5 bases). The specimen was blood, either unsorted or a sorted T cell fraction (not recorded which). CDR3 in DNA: TGTGCCAGCAGCCCCGAGACAGTCTACACCGGGGAGCTGTTTTTT. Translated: CASSPETVYTGELFF.